The 32 T cell receptor beta chains given below trace back to one sample, sequenced in a study of identical twins. In TCRdb, the 5' RACE reads were re-called with MiXCR into one record per CDR3 protein. The sample carries about 530,000 distinct CDR3 sequences, roughly 15% recorded once. These sequences were also reported in another study, on yellow fever vaccine responses in identical twins.

Sequenced input: CD4+ T cells sorted from blood. The receptors were gathered from a woman under 30 in good health.

V and J are TRBV10-3 and TRBJ2-3; D unclear. Germline V lookup: CDR1 ENHRY, CDR2 SYGVKD. The CDR3 contains 12 residues. Trimming shortened V by 6 bases and J by 0 bases, and 4 bases separated the two germline ends. The CDR3 protein is CAISTSTDTQYF. The DNA for the CDR3 is TGTGCCATCAGCACTAGCACAGATACGCAGTATTTT.

The chain combines TRBV10-1 with TRBJ1-5; D gene unclear. The CDR3 spans 12 residues. Trimming shortened V by 8 bases and J by 2 bases, and 7 bases separated the two germline ends. The germline V gene encodes CDR1 WNHNN and CDR2 SYGVQD (reference sequence). CDR3 coding DNA: TGCGCCAGCCTCCGAGGCAATCAGCCCCAGCATTTT. This sequence encodes CASLRGNQPQHF.

Ten or more counts support this clonotype. V and J are TRBV3-1 and TRBJ2-4; a possible D gene is TRBD1 (6 bases). There are 15 residues in the CDR3. Trimming pared 6 bases from V and 3 bases from J, leaving 15 bases between. CDR1 is LGHDT, CDR2 YNNKEL, per germline (reference sequence). The CDR3 sequence: CASRQKGGIKNIQYF. The CDR3 nucleotides read TGTGCCAGCAGGCAAAAAGGGGGAATCAAAAACATTCAGTACTTC.

This chain joins TRBV5-6 and TRBJ2-1; the match to TRBD2 covers 7 bases. CDR1 SGHDT and CDR2 YYEEEE come from the germline V gene. The CDR3 spans 16 residues. Trimming cost V 1 base and J 0 bases; bases outside gene matches: 4. Written as DNA, the CDR3 is TGTGCCAGCAGCTTGAGACTAGCAAGCTCCTACAATGAGCAGTTCTTC. This sequence encodes CASSLRLASSYNEQFF. The whole variable domain, remainder taken from reference TRBV5-6 and TRBJ2-1, is DAGVTQSPTHLIKTRGQQVTLRCSPKSGHDTVSWYQQALGQGPQFIFQYYEEEERQRGNFPDRFSGHQFPNYSSELNVNALLLGDSALYLCASSLRLASSYNEQFFGPGTRLTVL.

The V call is TRBV14, the J call TRBJ2-1, with D tentatively TRBD1 (5 bases). The CDR3 consists of 13 residues. V shed 1 base and J shed 11 bases, with 12 bases lying between them. Germline CDR1 SGHDN, CDR2 FVKESK. The CDR3 protein is CASSQGARAQQFF. For the CDR3, the DNA is TGTGCCAGCAGCCAAGGGGCCAGGGCACAGCAGTTCTTC.

The chain links TRBV4-1 to TRBJ2-5; 7 nucleotides match TRBD1. J lost 7 bases, V lost 5 bases, and 10 bases had no gene match. The length of the CDR3 is 14 residues. Germline CDR1 MGHRA, CDR2 YSYEKL. CDR3 amino acids: CASSSDGDSRTQYF. The CDR3 DNA is TGCGCCAGCAGCTCAGACGGGGACAGCCGGACCCAGTACTTC.

This clonotype was seen a few times. The V call is TRBV20-1, the J call TRBJ1-6; 7 bases are a match to TRBD1. V trimming: 6 bases; J trimming: 5 bases; junction bases outside the gene matches: 7. The germline gives CDR1 DFQATT, CDR2 SNEGSKA (reference sequence). The CDR3 totals 14 residues. In DNA form, the CDR3 reads TGCAGTGCCCCCTTGGGGACAGATAATTCACCCCTCCACTTT. Its protein product is CSAPLGTDNSPLHF.

This clonotype was recorded a few times. The V and J genes are TRBV15 and TRBJ2-2; D remains unclear. This CDR3 comprises 15 residues. With 0 bases removed from V and 2 bases from J, the gap between germline ends came to 7 bases. Germline V gene sequence: CDR1 LNHNV, CDR2 YYDKDF (reference sequence). The DNA for the CDR3 is TGTGCCACCAGCAGAGACAGAGCAAACACCGGGGAGCTGTTTTTT. This translates into CATSRDRANTGELFF.

This clonotype was recorded a few times. The chain recombines TRBV20-1 with TRBJ2-1; a weak D match, TRBD2 (5 bases). Germline assignment: CDR1 DFQATT and CDR2 SNEGSKA (reference sequence). The CDR3 consists of 11 residues. The V end was cut by 6 bases, the J end by 12 bases, with 15 bases between. The CDR3 spells CSAESGLSQFF. For the CDR3, the DNA is TGCAGTGCAGAAAGCGGTCTATCGCAGTTCTTC.

This clonotype was found a few times. This chain joins TRBV2 and TRBJ1-4, with 10 bases matching TRBD1. V trimming: 3 bases; J trimming: 8 bases; junction bases outside the gene matches: 3. CDR3 length: 14 residues. CDR1 SNHLY and CDR2 FYNNEI come from the germline V gene. The CDR3 sequence: CASSEGQGLEKLFF. The CDR3 DNA follows: TGTGCCAGCAGTGAGGGACAGGGGTTAGAAAAACTGTTTTTT.

The chain has TRBV5-1 and TRBJ2-1, with D hard to call. The germline CDR1 and CDR2 sequences are SGHRS and YFSETQ. The V and J ends lost 0 bases and 1 base respectively, with 11 bases between them. The CDR3 sequence is 16 residues long. The CDR3 spells CASSLALTDSYNEQFF. The CDR3 region has the DNA TGCGCCAGCAGCTTGGCCCTCACCGATTCCTACAATGAGCAGTTCTTC.

This chain uses TRBV12-3 or TRBV12-4 with TRBJ2-1; the match to TRBD2 covers 12 bases. J was trimmed by 9 bases and V by 5 bases; bases with no gene match: 11. The CDR3 runs 16 residues. DNA of the CDR3: TGTGCCAGCAGTACCAACCTAGCGGGAGGGCCGGGTGAGCAGTTCTTC. Encoded protein: CASSTNLAGGPGEQFF.

This clonotype was observed a handful of times. This chain uses TRBV12-3 or TRBV12-4 with TRBJ2-1; maybe TRBD2 (5 bases). Trimming pared 2 bases from V and 2 bases from J, leaving 7 bases between. The CDR3 length is 14 residues. Written as DNA, the CDR3 is TGTGCCAGCAGTTTACAGACTACCTACAATGAGCAGTTCTTC. Translated, it gives CASSLQTTYNEQFF.

The chain joins TRBV24-1 to TRBJ2-6; D gene ambiguous. The CDR3 sequence is 16 residues long. Germline CDR1 and CDR2: KGHDR and SFDVKD. V was pared by 9 bases and J by 0 bases, with 14 bases between. CDR3 sequence: CATGERLSSGANVLTF. DNA for the CDR3: TGTGCCACCGGGGAACGTCTAAGCTCTGGGGCCAACGTCCTGACTTTC.

V and J are TRBV5-1 and TRBJ2-3, with D possibly being TRBD1 or TRBD2 (5 bases each). Germline assignment: CDR1 SGHRS and CDR2 YFSETQ. The CDR3 totals 16 residues. Trimming cost V 6 bases and J 0 bases, with 17 bases left between them. CDR3 sequence (DNA): TGCGCCAGCAACGGACGGGGCTTAACTAGCACAGATACGCAGTATTTT. Protein: CASNGRGLTSTDTQYF.

Many counts were recorded for this clonotype. One end of the junction fails to match germline, which may point to a read error. The CDR3 coding sequence is TGTGCCAGCAGTTTAGGGGGGCCCTACGAGCAGTACTTC. This sequence encodes CASSLGGPYEQYF. The chain links TRBV5-1 to TRBJ2-7; either TRBD1 or TRBD2 may supply D (6 bases each). This CDR3 contains 13 residues. Germline CDR1 SGHRS, CDR2 YFSETQ.

In this sample, this clonotype turned up a few times. The gene calls are TRBV5-1 and TRBJ2-7; TRBD1 is a possible D gene (6 bases). The germline gives CDR1 SGHRS, CDR2 YFSETQ. V was pared by 1 base and J by 1 base, with 12 bases between. There are 15 residues in the CDR3. The CDR3 loop is CASSLTTGFSYEQYV. The CDR3 DNA sequence: TGCGCCAGCAGCTTGACGACAGGATTTTCCTACGAGCAGTACGTC.

In this sample, this clonotype turned up a few times. The V call is TRBV10-3, the J call TRBJ2-4, with D perhaps matching TRBD1 (5 bases). This CDR3 comprises 15 residues. From germline, CDR1 is ENHRY and CDR2 SYGVKD. Trimming left V 6 bases short and J 1 base short, with 13 bases between. CDR3 DNA: TGTGCCATCAGCCAGGTGGGGCGGGCCAAAAACATTCAGTACTTC. It is translated as CAISQVGRAKNIQYF.

The V and J genes are TRBV12-3 or TRBV12-4 and TRBJ2-5; D uncertain. The V and J ends lost 3 bases and 4 bases respectively, with 15 bases between them. This CDR3 has 15 residues. CDR3 sequence reads: CASSFGPQAIETQYF. As DNA, the CDR3 is TGTGCCAGCAGTTTTGGCCCGCAGGCAATAGAGACCCAGTACTTC.

The V call is TRBV20-1, the J call TRBJ2-3; D is unresolved. Germline V gene sequence: CDR1 DFQATT, CDR2 SNEGSKA (reference sequence). The CDR3 sequence is 12 residues long. With 6 bases removed from V and 1 base from J, the gap between germline ends came to 8 bases. CDR3 amino acids: CSAPHGTDTQYF. CDR3 coding DNA: TGCAGTGCCCCACACGGCACAGATACGCAGTATTTT.

The chain has TRBV7-9 and TRBJ1-1, with D possibly matching TRBD1 (5 bases). Germline V gives CDR1 SEHNR, CDR2 FQNEAQ (reference sequence). The CDR3 totals 14 residues. Trimming cost V 6 bases and J 7 bases, with 18 bases left between them. CDR3 sequence reads: CASSPARRDNEAFF. The DNA of the CDR3 is TGTGCCAGCAGTCCCGCCCGCAGGGATAATGAAGCTTTCTTT.

This clonotype was found a few times. The gene calls are TRBV5-1 and TRBJ1-3; maybe TRBD1 (5 bases). In germline, CDR1 is SGHRS, CDR2 YFSETQ. The CDR3 is 15 residues long. V lost 2 bases to trimming and J lost 3 bases, with 12 bases between them. The CDR3 DNA sequence: TGCGCCAGCAGCTTCTTGGGGACGGGTGGAAACACCATATATTTT. This gives the protein CASSFLGTGGNTIYF.

There are many counts of this clonotype. This chain joins TRBV20-1 and TRBJ1-2; possible D gene TRBD1, 5 bases. Per the germline V gene, CDR1 is DFQATT and CDR2 is SNEGSKA (reference sequence). This CDR3 spans 14 amino acids. Trimming stripped 0 bases from V and 3 bases from J, with 11 bases between. The CDR3 is CSARDSPGDYGYTF. CDR3 DNA sequence: TGCAGTGCTAGAGATAGCCCGGGGGACTATGGCTACACCTTC.

This clonotype showed up just a few times. The V gene is TRBV24-1, the J gene TRBJ2-1; no clear D gene. CDR3 length: 19 residues. Germline V gene sequence: CDR1 KGHDR, CDR2 SFDVKD. V shed 4 bases and J shed 0 bases, with 21 bases lying between them. The CDR3 loop reads CATSDLTLPGSNSYNEQFF. The CDR3 DNA reads TGTGCCACCAGTGACCTGACACTCCCTGGCAGTAACTCCTACAATGAGCAGTTCTTC.

This chain connects TRBV20-1 to TRBJ2-5, with 9 bases fitting TRBD2. CDR3 size: 18 residues. V lost 0 bases and J lost 4; bases outside the gene matches: 15. Germline V gene lookup returns CDR1 DFQATT and CDR2 SNEGSKA (reference sequence). In DNA, the CDR3 is TGCAGTGCTAGAGATTCGCTAGCGGGATACGTGGGGGGAGAGACCCAGTACTTC. It yields the protein CSARDSLAGYVGGETQYF.

This clonotype was detected a few times. The chain recombines TRBV5-1 with TRBJ1-4; unclear D gene. Trimming cost V 4 bases and J 5 bases, with 12 bases left between them. This CDR3 region has 14 residues. Germline V gene data show CDR1 as SGHRS and CDR2 as YFSETQ. In DNA form, the CDR3 reads TGCGCCAGCAGCCCGAGGGAGATAAATGAAAAACTGTTTTTT. Its translation: CASSPREINEKLFF. Based on the CDR3 plus reference TRBV5-1 and TRBJ1-4, the full variable domain is KAGVTQTPRYLIKTRGQQVTLSCSPISGHRSVSWYQQTPGQGLQFLFEYFSETQRNKGNFPGRFSGRQFSNSRSEMNVSTLELGDSALYLCASSPREINEKLFFGSGTQLSVL.

The rearrangement joins TRBV19 to TRBJ2-2, with TRBD2 identical over 7 bases. Losses at the gene ends were 7 bases for V and 5 bases for J; bases not matched to a gene: 4. The CDR3 runs to 13 residues. Germline CDR1 and CDR2: LNHDA and SQIVND (reference sequence). The CDR3 loop is CASMGGKTGELFF. The CDR3 nucleotides read TGTGCCAGTATGGGAGGGAAGACCGGGGAGCTGTTTTTT.

This clonotype was detected only a few times. The chain recombines TRBV6-1 with TRBJ1-3; the match to TRBD1 covers 8 bases. Trimming cost V 6 bases and J 4 bases; bases outside gene matches: 5. The CDR3 has 14 amino acids. The V gene's germline CDR1 is MNHNS and CDR2 SASEGT. The CDR3: CASSDRGRGNTIYF. In DNA form, the CDR3 reads TGTGCCAGCAGCGACAGGGGCCGGGGAAACACCATATATTTT.

This clonotype was seen more than once but under ten times. V and J are TRBV27 and TRBJ1-1; D call uncertain. The CDR3 extends over 11 amino acids. V shed 7 bases and J shed 11 bases, with 14 bases lying between them. Per the germline V gene, CDR1 is MNHEY and CDR2 is SMNVEV (reference sequence). The CDR3 loop reads CASTRGGSAFF. The CDR3 DNA sequence: TGTGCCAGCACCCGGGGTGGATCGGCTTTCTTT.

This clonotype was recorded many times. The V and J genes are TRBV5-1 and TRBJ2-3; maybe TRBD2 (5 bases). This CDR3 contains 13 residues. Trimming stripped 4 bases from V and 4 bases from J, with 10 bases between. Looked up from germline, CDR1 is SGHRS and CDR2 is YFSETQ. The CDR3 protein is CASSGLAADTQYF. CDR3 nucleotide sequence: TGCGCCAGCAGCGGGCTAGCAGCAGATACGCAGTATTTT.

V is TRBV6-1 and J is TRBJ1-5; 8 bases map to TRBD1. The trim removed 7 bases at V and 3 bases at J, leaving 8 bases unmatched. The CDR3 sequence is 15 residues long. Germline V gives CDR1 MNHNS, CDR2 SASEGT. CDR3 nucleotide sequence: TGTGCCAGCATCCAGTCAGGGGGCAACAATCAGCCCCAGCATTTT. It codes for CASIQSGGNNQPQHF.

This clonotype has a handful of counts. This rearrangement joins TRBV20-1 to TRBJ2-1; either TRBD1 or TRBD2 may supply D (5 bases each). Per germline, CDR1 DFQATT and CDR2 SNEGSKA (reference sequence). V was cut by 6 bases and J by 3 bases, with 27 bases left in between. The CDR3 is made up of 18 amino acids. The CDR3: CSARRGGPGTHDYNEQFF. The DNA of the CDR3 is TGCAGTGCACGGCGTGGTGGTCCCGGGACCCACGACTACAATGAGCAGTTCTTC.